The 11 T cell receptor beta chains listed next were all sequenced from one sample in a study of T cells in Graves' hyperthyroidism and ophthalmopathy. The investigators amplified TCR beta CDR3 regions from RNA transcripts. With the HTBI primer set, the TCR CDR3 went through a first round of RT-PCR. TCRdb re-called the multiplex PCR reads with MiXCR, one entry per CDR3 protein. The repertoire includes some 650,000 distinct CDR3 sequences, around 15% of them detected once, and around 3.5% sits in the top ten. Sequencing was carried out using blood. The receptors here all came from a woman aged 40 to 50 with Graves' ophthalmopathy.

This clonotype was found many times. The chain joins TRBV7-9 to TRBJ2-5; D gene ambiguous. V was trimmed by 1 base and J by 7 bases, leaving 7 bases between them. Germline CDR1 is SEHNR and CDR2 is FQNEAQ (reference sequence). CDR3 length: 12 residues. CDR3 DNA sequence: TGTGCCAGCAGCTTAGTGTGGTCGACCCAGTACTTC. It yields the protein CASSLVWSTQYF. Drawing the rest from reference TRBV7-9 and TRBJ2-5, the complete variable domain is DTGVSQNPRHKITKRGQNVTFRCDPISEHNRLYWYRQTLGQGPEFLTYFQNEAQLEKSRLLSDRFSAERPKGSFSTLEIQRTEQGDSAMYLCASSLVWSTQYFGPGTRLLVL.

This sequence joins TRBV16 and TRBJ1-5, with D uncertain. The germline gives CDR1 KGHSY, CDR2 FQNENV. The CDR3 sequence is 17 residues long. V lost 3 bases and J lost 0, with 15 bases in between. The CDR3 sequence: CASSQLDGLISNQPQHF. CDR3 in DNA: TGTGCCAGCAGCCAGTTGGACGGACTCATTAGCAATCAGCCCCAGCATTTT.

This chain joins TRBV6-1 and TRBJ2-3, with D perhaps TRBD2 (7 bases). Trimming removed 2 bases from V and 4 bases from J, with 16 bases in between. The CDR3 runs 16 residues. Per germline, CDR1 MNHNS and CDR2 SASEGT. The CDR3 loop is CASSEPPRGAADTQYF. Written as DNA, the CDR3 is TGTGCCAGCAGTGAACCCCCCCGGGGGGCGGCAGATACGCAGTATTTT.

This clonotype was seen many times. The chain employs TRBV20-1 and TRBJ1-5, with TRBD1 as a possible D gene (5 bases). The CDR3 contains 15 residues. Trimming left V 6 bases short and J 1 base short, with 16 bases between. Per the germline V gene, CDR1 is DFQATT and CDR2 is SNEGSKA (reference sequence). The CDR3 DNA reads TGCAGTGCGGCATCAGGGATGGTGAGCAATCAGCCCCAGCATTTT. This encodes CSAASGMVSNQPQHF.

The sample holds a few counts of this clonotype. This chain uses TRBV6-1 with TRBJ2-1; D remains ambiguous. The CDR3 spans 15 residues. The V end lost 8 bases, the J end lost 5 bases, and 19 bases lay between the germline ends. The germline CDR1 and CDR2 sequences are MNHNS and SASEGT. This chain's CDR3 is CASDFPLHSDNEQFF. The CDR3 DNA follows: TGTGCCAGCGATTTCCCGCTACATTCGGACAATGAGCAGTTCTTC.

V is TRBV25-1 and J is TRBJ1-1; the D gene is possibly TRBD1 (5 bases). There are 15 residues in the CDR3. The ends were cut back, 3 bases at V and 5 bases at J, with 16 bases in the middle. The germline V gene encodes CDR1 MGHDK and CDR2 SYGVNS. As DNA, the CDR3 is TGTGCCAGCAGTGACGGGTCGGGACTAGGAACTGAAGCTTTCTTT. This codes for CASSDGSGLGTEAFF.

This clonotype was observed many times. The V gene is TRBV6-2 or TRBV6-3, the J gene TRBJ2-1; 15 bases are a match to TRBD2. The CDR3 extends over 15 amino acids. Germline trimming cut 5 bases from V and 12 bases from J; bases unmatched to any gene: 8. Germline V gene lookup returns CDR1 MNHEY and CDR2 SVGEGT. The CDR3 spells CASSTGLAGGPRQFF. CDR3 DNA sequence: TGTGCCAGCAGTACCGGACTAGCGGGAGGGCCGCGGCAGTTCTTC.

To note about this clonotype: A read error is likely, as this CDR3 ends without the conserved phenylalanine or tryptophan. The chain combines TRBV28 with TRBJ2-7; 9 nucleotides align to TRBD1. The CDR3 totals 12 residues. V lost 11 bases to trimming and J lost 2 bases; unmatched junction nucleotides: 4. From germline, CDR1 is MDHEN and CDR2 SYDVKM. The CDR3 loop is CASGQGPYEQYL. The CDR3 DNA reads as TGTGCCTCGGGACAGGGCCCCTACGAGCAGTACCTC.

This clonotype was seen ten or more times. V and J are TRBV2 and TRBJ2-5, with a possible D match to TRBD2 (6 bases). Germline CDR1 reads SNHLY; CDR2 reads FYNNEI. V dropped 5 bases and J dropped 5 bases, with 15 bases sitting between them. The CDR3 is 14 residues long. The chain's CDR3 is CASSITLGGETQYF. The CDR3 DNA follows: TGTGCCAGCAGTATTACCTTGGGGGGTGAGACCCAGTACTTC.

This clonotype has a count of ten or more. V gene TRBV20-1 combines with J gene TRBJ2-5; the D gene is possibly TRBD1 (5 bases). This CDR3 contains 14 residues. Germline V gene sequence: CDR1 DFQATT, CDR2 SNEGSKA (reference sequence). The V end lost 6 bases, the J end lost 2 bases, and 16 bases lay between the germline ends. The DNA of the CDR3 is TGCAGTGCAAACGAGGACATATTGCAAGAGACCCAGTACTTC. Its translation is CSANEDILQETQYF.

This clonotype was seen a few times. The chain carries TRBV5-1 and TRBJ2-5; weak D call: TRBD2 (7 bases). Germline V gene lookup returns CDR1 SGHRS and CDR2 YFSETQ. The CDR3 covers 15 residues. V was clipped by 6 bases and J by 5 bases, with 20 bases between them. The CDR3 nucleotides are TGCGCCAGCACCCTAGCTCGGGGGGCGCATGAGACCCAGTACTTC. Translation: CASTLARGAHETQYF.